Listed here are 18 T cell receptor beta chains from one sample, sequenced in a study of vaccination and CD4 T cells after COVID-19. Treatment indicated: roughly ten-day PBMC culture with coronavirus spike peptide pools or control peptides (ViraFEST assay). Sequencing of cultured CD4+ T cell DNA used the Oncomine TCR Beta short-read assay. MiXCR, applied by TCRdb to the PCR reads, yields one record per CDR3 protein. The table lists 20,000 or so distinct CDR3 sequences, 23% of them singletons. Their specific antigens are unknown. Sequencing was performed on cultured CD4+ T cells from blood. The receptors were sampled from a human donor with COVID-19.

The V and J genes are TRBV7-2 and TRBJ1-1; 8 bases are shared with TRBD1. Germline lookup yields CDR1 SGHTA and CDR2 FQGNSA. V shed 5 bases and J 6 bases; nucleotides not matched to a gene: 5. The CDR3 is made up of 13 amino acids. CDR3 sequence reads: CASSLRGLAEAFF. CDR3 in DNA: TGTGCCAGCAGCCTCAGGGGGCTAGCTGAAGCTTTCTTT.

The chain joins TRBV7-8 to TRBJ2-2, with 9 nucleotides matching TRBD1. Trimming cost V 6 bases and J 7 bases; bases outside gene matches: 6. This CDR3 contains 14 residues. Germline CDR1 and CDR2: SGHVS and FQNEAQ. The CDR3 DNA is TGTGCCAGCAGTACACAGGGGGCCGGCGGGGAGCTGTTTTTT. Its protein product is CASSTQGAGGELFF.

This sequence joins TRBV2 and TRBJ1-6; D is unresolved. The CDR3 has 14 residues. Trimming left V 0 bases short and J 7 bases short, with 7 bases between. Germline loops: CDR1 SNHLY, CDR2 FYNNEI. CDR3 DNA sequence: TGTGCCAGCAGTGAAGCCAGACCGAATTCACCCCTCCACTTT. The encoded protein is CASSEARPNSPLHF.

The rearrangement links TRBV30 to TRBJ1-2, with D possibly TRBD1 on 6 matching bases. CDR1 and CDR2 from the germline V gene are GTSNPN and SVGIG (reference sequence). This CDR3 region has 13 residues. V lost 0 bases and J lost 6, with 11 bases in between. CDR3 loop: CAWSVTNRDGYTF. CDR3 in DNA: TGTGCCTGGAGTGTGACCAACAGGGATGGCTACACCTTC. Full variable domain (outside the CDR3, taken from reference TRBV30 and TRBJ1-2): SQTIHQWPATLVQPVGSPLSLECTVEGTSNPNLYWYRQAAGRGLQLLFYSVGIGQISSEVPQNLSASRPQDRQFILSSKKLLLSDSGFYLCAWSVTNRDGYTFGSGTRLTVV.

This clonotype showed up just a few times. V usage is TRBV10-3 and J usage is TRBJ1-6; the D is unclear. Germline lookup yields CDR1 ENHRY and CDR2 SYGVKD. V was shortened by 0 bases and J by 12 bases, with 9 bases between the two germline ends. CDR3 length: 13 amino acids. The CDR3 coding sequence is TGTGCCATCAGTGAGTCAATCAATATACCCCTCCACTTT. Translation gives CAISESINIPLHF.

In nucleotides, the CDR3 is TGCAGTGGGCAGGGACAGGGGGCTAATGAGCAGTTCTTC. This gives the protein CSGQGQGANEQFF. The chain uses TRBV20-1 and TRBJ2-1, with 12 bases identical to TRBD1. The CDR3 contains 13 residues. From germline, CDR1 is DFQATT and CDR2 SNEGSKA (reference sequence). The junction had 5 bases not matched to a gene; V was cut back by 7 bases and J by 7 bases.

The V and J genes are TRBV6-1 and TRBJ1-4, with no clear D. Trimming took 5 bases from V and 3 from J, leaving 19 bases between them. The germline gives CDR1 MNHNS, CDR2 SASEGT. CDR3 length: 17 residues. The CDR3 loop reads CASSPVGPKPPNEKLFF. For the CDR3, the DNA is TGTGCCAGCAGTCCTGTGGGCCCTAAACCTCCTAATGAAAAACTGTTTTTT.

The chain carries TRBV6-7 and TRBJ2-6; TRBD1 matches at 7 bases. TRBV6-7 is filed as an ORF, its function uncertain. The CDR3 totals 15 residues. The V gene end was trimmed by 9 bases and the J gene end by 0 bases; junction bases not matched to a gene: 5. Written as DNA, the CDR3 is TGTGCCAGAAAAACAGGGGACTCTGGGGCCAACGTCCTGACTTTC. Its protein product is CARKTGDSGANVLTF.

The chain joins TRBV20-1 to TRBJ2-5, with TRBD2 as a possible D gene (6 bases). The CDR3 consists of 16 residues. Germline V gives CDR1 DFQATT, CDR2 SNEGSKA (reference sequence). Deletions cut 4 bases from V and 0 bases from J, with 18 bases between. The CDR3 DNA is TGCAGTGCTAAACAGACGGGGACTCTGTACCAAGAGACCCAGTACTTC. It encodes CSAKQTGTLYQETQYF.

The J gene is TRBJ2-3, the V gene TRBV7-9, with 7 bases identical to TRBD2. This CDR3 is built from 14 residues. Germline CDR1 SEHNR, CDR2 FQNEAQ (reference sequence). Trimming took 2 bases from V and 5 from J; bases not matched to a gene: 4. DNA of the CDR3: TGTGCCAGCAGCTTAAACGGGGGGAAAGATACGCAGTATTTT. Its translation is CASSLNGGKDTQYF.

This chain connects TRBV4-1 to TRBJ2-2, with D unclear. Per germline, CDR1 MGHRA and CDR2 YSYEKL. The length of the CDR3 is 13 residues. V lost 7 bases and J lost 3, with 9 bases in between. The CDR3 loop reads CASIDLYTGELFF. The CDR3 DNA reads as TGCGCCAGCATAGACTTGTACACCGGGGAGCTGTTTTTT.

V and J are TRBV12-3 or TRBV12-4 and TRBJ2-7; 10 bases align to TRBD1. The CDR3 length is 15 residues. V was clipped by 5 bases and J by 3 bases; unmatched bases: 7. In DNA, the CDR3 is TGTGCCAGCAGTCACCGGACAGGGGGTGACTACGAGCAGTACTTC. Its protein product is CASSHRTGGDYEQYF.

This chain joins TRBV19 and TRBJ1-5; D remains unclear. Germline CDR1 LNHDA, CDR2 SQIVND (reference sequence). Trimming shortened V by 8 bases and J by 0 bases, and 5 bases separated the two germline ends. The CDR3 spans 12 residues. In DNA form, the CDR3 reads TGTGCCAGTCAGGTTAGCAATCAGCCCCAGCATTTT. This gives the protein CASQVSNQPQHF.

This clonotype was found a few times. The chain uses TRBV5-4 and TRBJ1-2; D gene unclear. V shed 2 bases and J shed 3 bases, with 2 bases lying between them. The CDR3 totals 11 residues. Germline V gives CDR1 SGHNT, CDR2 YYREEE (reference sequence). CDR3 sequence (DNA): TGTGCCAGCAGCTTAGACTATGGCTACACCTTC. Translation: CASSLDYGYTF.

By its share, this clonotype is medium-sized (0.01 to 0.1%). CDR3 loop: CASSDRQGLNQPQHF. DNA of the CDR3: TGTGCCAGCAGCGACCGACAGGGACTGAATCAGCCCCAGCATTTT. This rearrangement joins TRBV7-2 to TRBJ1-5; 7 positions agree with TRBD1. Germline values: CDR1 SGHTA, CDR2 FQGNSA. The V and J ends lost 5 bases and 4 bases, in that order; junction bases with no gene match: 8. This CDR3 is built from 15 residues.

In its sample, this clonotype was seen a few times. The chain carries TRBV20-1 and TRBJ1-3; 10 bases match TRBD1. This CDR3 has 21 amino acids. V shed 3 bases and J 8 bases; nucleotides not matched to a gene: 28. Germline loops: CDR1 DFQATT, CDR2 SNEGSKA (reference sequence). CDR3 sequence reads: CSASDFNKGTGVSLGSDTIYF. Here the CDR3 DNA reads TGCAGTGCTAGCGATTTCAATAAAGGGACAGGGGTCTCCCTTGGGTCGGACACCATATATTTT.

The gene calls are TRBV6-5 and TRBJ2-1; 8 bases fit TRBD1. Germline assignment: CDR1 MNHEY and CDR2 SVGAGI. J lost 6 bases, V lost 2 bases, and 0 bases had no gene match. The CDR3 sequence is 13 residues long. The CDR3, as DNA: TGTGCCAGCAGTTACACAGGGGGCAATGAGCAGTTCTTC. Translated, it gives CASSYTGGNEQFF.

V usage is TRBV28 and J usage is TRBJ1-1; 8 nucleotides match TRBD1. The V gene end was trimmed by 7 bases and the J gene end by 5 bases; junction bases not matched to a gene: 12. This CDR3 spans 15 amino acids. In germline, CDR1 is MDHEN, CDR2 SYDVKM. The CDR3, as DNA: TGTGCCAGCACCCCTGCCCAGGGGGCAAGAACTGAAGCTTTCTTT. Amino acids: CASTPAQGARTEAFF.